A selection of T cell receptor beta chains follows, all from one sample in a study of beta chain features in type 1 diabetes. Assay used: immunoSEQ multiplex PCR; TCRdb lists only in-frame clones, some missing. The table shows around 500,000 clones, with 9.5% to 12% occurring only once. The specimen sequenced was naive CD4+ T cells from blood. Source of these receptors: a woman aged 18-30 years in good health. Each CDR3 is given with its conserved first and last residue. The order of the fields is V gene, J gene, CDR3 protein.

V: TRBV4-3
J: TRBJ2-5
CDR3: CASSHSRGETQYF

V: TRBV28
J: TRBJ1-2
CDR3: CASSLRKISYGYTF

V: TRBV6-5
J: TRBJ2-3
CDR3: CASRVSRTTDTQYF

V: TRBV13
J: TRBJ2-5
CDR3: CASSLSKTQYF

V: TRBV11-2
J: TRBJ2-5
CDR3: CASSLVLALAETQYF

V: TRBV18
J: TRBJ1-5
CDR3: CASSPRRQNSNQPQHF

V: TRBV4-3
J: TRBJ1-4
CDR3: CASSLRTGVGEKLFF

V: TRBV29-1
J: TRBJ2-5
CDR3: CSVDTGVRETQYF

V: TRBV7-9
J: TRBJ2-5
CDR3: CASSLNQETQYF

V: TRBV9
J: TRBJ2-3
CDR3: CASSVAPTGKGTDTQYF

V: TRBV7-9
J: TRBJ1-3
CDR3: CASRGGTIYF

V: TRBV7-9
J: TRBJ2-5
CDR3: CASSRGGQETQYF

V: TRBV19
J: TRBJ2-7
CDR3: CASRVAGSHEQYF

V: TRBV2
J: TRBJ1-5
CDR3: CASSALSPNQPQHF

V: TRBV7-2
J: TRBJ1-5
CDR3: CASSSGDHQPQHF

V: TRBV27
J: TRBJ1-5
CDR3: CASRSSNQPQHF

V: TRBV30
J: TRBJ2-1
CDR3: CAFIAGHHENNEQFF

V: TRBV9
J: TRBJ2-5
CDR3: CASSVAQKETQYF

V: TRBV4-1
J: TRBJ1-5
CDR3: CASSPGRRSNQPQHF